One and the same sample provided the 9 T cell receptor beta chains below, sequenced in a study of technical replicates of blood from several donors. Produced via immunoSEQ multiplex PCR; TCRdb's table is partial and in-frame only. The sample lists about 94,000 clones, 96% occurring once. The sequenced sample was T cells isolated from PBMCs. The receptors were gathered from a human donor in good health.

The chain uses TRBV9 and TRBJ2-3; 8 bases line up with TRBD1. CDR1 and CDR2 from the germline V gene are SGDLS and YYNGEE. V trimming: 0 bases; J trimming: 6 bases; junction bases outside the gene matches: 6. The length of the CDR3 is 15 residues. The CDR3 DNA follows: TGTGCCAGCAGCGTAGAGTCAGGGGGCAGGGATACGCAGTATTTT. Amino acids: CASSVESGGRDTQYF.

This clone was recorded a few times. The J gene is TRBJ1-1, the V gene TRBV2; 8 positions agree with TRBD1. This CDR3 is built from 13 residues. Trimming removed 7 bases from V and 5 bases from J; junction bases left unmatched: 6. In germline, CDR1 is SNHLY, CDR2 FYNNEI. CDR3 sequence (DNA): TGTGCCAGCACCCTGGACAGGGAAACTGAAGCTTTCTTT. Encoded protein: CASTLDRETEAFF.

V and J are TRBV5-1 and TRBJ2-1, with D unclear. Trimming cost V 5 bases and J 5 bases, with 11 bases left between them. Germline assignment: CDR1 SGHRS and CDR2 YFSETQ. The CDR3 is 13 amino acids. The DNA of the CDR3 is TGCGCCAGCAGGCCTACTGGAGACAATGAGCAGTTCTTC. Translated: CASRPTGDNEQFF.

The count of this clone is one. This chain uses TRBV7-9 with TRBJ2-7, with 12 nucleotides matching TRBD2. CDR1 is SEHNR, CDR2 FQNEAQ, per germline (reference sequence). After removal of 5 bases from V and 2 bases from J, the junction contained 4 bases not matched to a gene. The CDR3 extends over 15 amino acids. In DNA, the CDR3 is TGTGCCAGCAGCGCGACTAGCGGGAGTACCTACGAGCAGTACTTC. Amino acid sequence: CASSATSGSTYEQYF. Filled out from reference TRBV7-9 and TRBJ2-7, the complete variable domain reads DTGVSQNPRHKITKRGQNVTFRCDPISEHNRLYWYRQTLGQGPEFLTYFQNEAQLEKSRLLSDRFSAERPKGSFSTLEIQRTEQGDSAMYLCASSATSGSTYEQYFGPGTRLTVT.

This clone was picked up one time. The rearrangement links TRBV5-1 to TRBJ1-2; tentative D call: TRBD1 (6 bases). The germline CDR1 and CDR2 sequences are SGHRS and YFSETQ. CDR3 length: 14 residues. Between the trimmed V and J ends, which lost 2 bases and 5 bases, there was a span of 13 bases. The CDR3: CASSLGRGGYGYTF. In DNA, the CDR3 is TGCGCCAGCAGCTTAGGCAGGGGAGGGTATGGCTACACCTTC.

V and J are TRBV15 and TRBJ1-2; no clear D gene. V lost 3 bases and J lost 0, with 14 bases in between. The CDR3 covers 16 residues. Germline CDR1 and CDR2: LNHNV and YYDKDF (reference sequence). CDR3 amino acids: CATSSYVPTANYGYTF. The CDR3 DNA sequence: TGTGCCACCAGCAGTTACGTCCCTACAGCTAACTATGGCTACACCTTC.

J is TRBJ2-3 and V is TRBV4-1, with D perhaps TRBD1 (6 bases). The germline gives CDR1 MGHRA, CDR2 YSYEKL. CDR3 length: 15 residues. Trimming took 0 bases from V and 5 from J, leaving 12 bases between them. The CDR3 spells CASSQENRVGDTQYF. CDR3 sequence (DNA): TGCGCCAGCAGCCAAGAAAACAGGGTAGGAGATACGCAGTATTTT.

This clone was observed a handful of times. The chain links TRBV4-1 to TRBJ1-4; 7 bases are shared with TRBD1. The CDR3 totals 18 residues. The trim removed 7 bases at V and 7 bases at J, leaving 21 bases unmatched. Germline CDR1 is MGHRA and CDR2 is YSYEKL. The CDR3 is CASKSLTARDSLFEKLFF. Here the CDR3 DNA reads TGCGCCAGCAAATCGCTGACCGCCAGGGACAGCTTATTTGAAAAACTGTTTTTT.

The DNA for the CDR3 is TGTGCCACCAGCAGACGCGACACCCCTTTCGTTTACGAGCAGTACTTC. Translation gives CATSRRDTPFVYEQYF. The V gene is TRBV15, the J gene TRBJ2-5; D gene uncertain. The J call is in doubt because the DNA end fits TRBJ2-7 better. Germline V gene sequence: CDR1 LNHNV, CDR2 YYDKDF (reference sequence). CDR3 size: 16 residues.